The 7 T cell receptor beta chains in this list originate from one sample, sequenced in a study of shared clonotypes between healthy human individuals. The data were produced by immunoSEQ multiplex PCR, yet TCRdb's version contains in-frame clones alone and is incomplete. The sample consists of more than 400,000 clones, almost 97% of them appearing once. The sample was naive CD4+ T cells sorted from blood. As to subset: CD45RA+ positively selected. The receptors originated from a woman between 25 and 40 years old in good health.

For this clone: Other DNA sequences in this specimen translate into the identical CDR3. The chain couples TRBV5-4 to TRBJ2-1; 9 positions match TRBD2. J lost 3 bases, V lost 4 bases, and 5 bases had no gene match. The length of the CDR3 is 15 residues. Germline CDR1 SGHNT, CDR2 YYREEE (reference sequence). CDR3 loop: CASSTGLADYNEQFF. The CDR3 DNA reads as TGTGCCAGCAGCACGGGACTAGCCGACTACAATGAGCAGTTCTTC.

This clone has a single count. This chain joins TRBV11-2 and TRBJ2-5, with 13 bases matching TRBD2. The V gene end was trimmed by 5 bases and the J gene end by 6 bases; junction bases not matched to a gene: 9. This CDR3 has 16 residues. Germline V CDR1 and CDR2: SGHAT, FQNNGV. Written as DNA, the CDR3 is TGTGCCAGCAGCCGCCCGACTAGCGGGAGGCAGAAGACCCAGTACTTC. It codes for CASSRPTSGRQKTQYF.

This CDR3 reads CASSLPGSNYGYTF. CDR3 sequence (DNA): TGCGCCAGCAGCTTACCCGGCTCGAACTATGGCTACACCTTC. This chain joins TRBV5-1 and TRBJ1-2, with D unresolved. The ends were cut back, 2 bases at V and 2 bases at J, with 10 bases in the middle. Germline assignment: CDR1 SGHRS and CDR2 YFSETQ. CDR3 size: 14 residues.

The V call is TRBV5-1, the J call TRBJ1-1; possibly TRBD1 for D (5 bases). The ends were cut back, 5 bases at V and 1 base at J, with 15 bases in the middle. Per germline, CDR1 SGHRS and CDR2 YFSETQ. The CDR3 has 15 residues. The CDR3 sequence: CASRKSGGKNTEAFF. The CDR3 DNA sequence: TGCGCCAGCAGAAAGTCGGGGGGTAAGAACACTGAAGCTTTCTTT. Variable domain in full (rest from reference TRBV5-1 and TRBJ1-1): KAGVTQTPRYLIKTRGQQVTLSCSPISGHRSVSWYQQTPGQGLQFLFEYFSETQRNKGNFPGRFSGRQFSNSRSEMNVSTLELGDSALYLCASRKSGGKNTEAFFGQGTRLTVV.

The CDR3 DNA reads TGTGCCAGCAGAAGGGAGGCGGAAGCAGTCAATGAGCAGTTCTTC. Its protein is CASRREAEAVNEQFF. The chain employs TRBV2 and TRBJ2-1; D is possibly TRBD2 (6 bases). The CDR3 extends over 15 amino acids. Germline loops: CDR1 SNHLY, CDR2 FYNNEI. Trimming left V 6 bases short and J 6 bases short, with 18 bases between.

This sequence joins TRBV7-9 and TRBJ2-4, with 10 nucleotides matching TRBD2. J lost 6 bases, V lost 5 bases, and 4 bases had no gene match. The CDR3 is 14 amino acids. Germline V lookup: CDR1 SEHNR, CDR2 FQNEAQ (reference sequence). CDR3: CASSPGTSVNIQYF. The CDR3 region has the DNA TGTGCCAGCAGCCCCGGGACTAGCGTAAACATTCAGTACTTC.

The CDR3, as DNA: TGTGCCTGGAGTGTTCGGACAGGGAGGTTTACAGATACGCAGTATTTT. Protein: CAWSVRTGRFTDTQYF. This chain connects TRBV30 to TRBJ2-3; TRBD1 matches 8 bases. The length of the CDR3 is 16 residues. V lost 0 bases to trimming and J lost 3 bases; unmatched junction nucleotides: 8. CDR1 is GTSNPN, CDR2 SVGIG, per germline (reference sequence).